This TCR beta chain was captured in a study of cytomegalovirus exposure and HLA in healthy donors. Turning to the study itself: The same platform as the 500 to 700 first-cohort repertoires was used for the 120 validation repertoires, a later analysis reported.

The donors belonged to the roughly 130-subject validation cohort, separate from the roughly 700-subject first cohort. TCRdb's table, derived via immunoSEQ multiplex PCR, lists solely in-frame clones and lacks some. The sample holds 70,000 or so clones; over 90% are singletons and the top ten take approximately 0.99%. The CDR3 sequence is 12 residues long. CDR1 is SGHAT and CDR2 is FQNNGV in the germline V gene. The V end lost 10 bases, the J end lost 2 bases, and 10 bases lay between the germline ends. The source is a woman aged 18-29 years in good health and CMV-seronegative. This sequence joins TRBV11-2 and TRBJ2-3; D unclear. Sequenced sample: PBMCs. CDR3 in amino acids: CATAHYTDTQYF. The CDR3 DNA follows: TGTGCCACCGCTCACTACACAGATACGCAGTATTTT.